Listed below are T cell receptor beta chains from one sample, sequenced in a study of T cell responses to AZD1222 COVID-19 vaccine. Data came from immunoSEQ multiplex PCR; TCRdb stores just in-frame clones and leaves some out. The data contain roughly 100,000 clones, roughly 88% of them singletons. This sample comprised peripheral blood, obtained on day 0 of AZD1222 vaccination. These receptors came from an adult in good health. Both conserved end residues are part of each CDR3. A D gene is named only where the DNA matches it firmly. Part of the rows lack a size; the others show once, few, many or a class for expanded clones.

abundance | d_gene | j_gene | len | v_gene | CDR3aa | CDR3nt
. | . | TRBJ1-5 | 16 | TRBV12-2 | CASRLARGGVNQPQHF | TGTGCAAGTCGCTTAGCGAGGGGGGGCGTCAATCAGCCCCAGCATTTT
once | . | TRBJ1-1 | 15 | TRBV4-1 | CASSQVVGSSTEAFF | TGCGCCAGCAGCCAAGTGGTAGGTTCATCCACTGAAGCTTTCTTT
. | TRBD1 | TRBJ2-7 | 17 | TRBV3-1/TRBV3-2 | CASSQDIPGQGAIEQYF | TGTGCCAGCAGCCAAGACATTCCGGGACAGGGGGCGATCGAGCAGTACTTC
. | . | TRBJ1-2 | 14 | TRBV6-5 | CASSPVKGGYGYTF | TGTGCCAGCAGCCCAGTCAAGGGTGGCTATGGCTACACCTTC
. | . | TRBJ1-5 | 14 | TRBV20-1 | CSASTGFIGQPQHF | TGCAGTGCTAGTACAGGGTTTATTGGTCAGCCCCAGCATTTT
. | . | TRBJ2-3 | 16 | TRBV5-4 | CASSTAGRRSTDTQYF | TGTGCCAGCAGCACCGCGGGACGCCGTAGCACAGATACGCAGTATTTT
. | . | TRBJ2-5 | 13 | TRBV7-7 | CASSLTLTETQYF | TGTGCTAGCAGCTTAACTCTGACCGAGACCCAGTACTTC
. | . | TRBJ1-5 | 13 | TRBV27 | CASRRDTNQPQHF | TGTGCCAGCAGACGGGACACTAATCAGCCCCAGCATTTT
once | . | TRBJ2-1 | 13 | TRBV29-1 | CSVETTIRSGQFF | TGCAGCGTTGAAACCACGATCAGGTCAGGGCAGTTCTTC
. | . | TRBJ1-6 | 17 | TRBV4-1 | CASSQGVPGRNNSPLHF | TGCGCCAGCAGCCAAGGGGTGCCAGGCCGGAATAATTCACCCCTCCACTTT
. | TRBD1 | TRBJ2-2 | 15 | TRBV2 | CASRDGQGFTGELFF | TGTGCCAGCAGAGATGGACAGGGGTTCACCGGGGAGCTGTTTTTT
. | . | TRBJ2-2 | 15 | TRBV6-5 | CASSYTQGYTGELFF | TGTGCCAGCAGTTACACGCAGGGATACACCGGGGAGCTGTTTTTT
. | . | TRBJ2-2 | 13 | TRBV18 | CASSESATGELFF | TGTGCCAGCTCAGAATCGGCCACCGGGGAGCTGTTTTTT
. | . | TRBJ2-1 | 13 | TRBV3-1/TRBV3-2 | CASSPTAVDEQFF | TGTGCCAGCAGCCCTACCGCGGTCGATGAGCAGTTCTTC
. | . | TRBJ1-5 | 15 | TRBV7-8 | CASRLGRLSNQPQHF | TGTGCCAGCAGGCTCGGACGGTTGAGCAATCAGCCCCAGCATTTT
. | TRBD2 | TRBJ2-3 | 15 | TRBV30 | CAWMKGLTLSDTQYF | TGTGCCTGGATGAAGGGACTAACCCTCTCAGATACGCAGTATTTT
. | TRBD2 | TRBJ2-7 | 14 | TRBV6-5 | CASSIGGGSYEQYF | TGTGCCAGCAGTATTGGGGGGGGCTCCTACGAGCAGTACTTC
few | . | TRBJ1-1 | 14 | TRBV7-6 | CASSPGGVNTEAFF | TGTGCCAGCAGCCCCGGGGGGGTGAACACTGAAGCTTTCTTT
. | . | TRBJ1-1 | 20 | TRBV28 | CASIAPDGSGSPGRSTEAFF | TGTGCCAGCATTGCTCCTGACGGGTCGGGGAGCCCAGGAAGGTCCACTGAAGCTTTCTTT
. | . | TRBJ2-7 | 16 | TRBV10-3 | CAISENAFGSSYEQYF | TGTGCCATCAGTGAAAATGCCTTCGGGAGCTCCTACGAGCAGTACTTC
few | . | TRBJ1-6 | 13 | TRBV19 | CASSDRVGSPLHF | TGTGCCAGTAGTGATAGGGTCGGGTCACCCCTCCACTTT
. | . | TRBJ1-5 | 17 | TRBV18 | CASSPPSEAFGNQPQHF | TGTGCCAGCTCACCACCCTCCGAGGCCTTCGGCAATCAGCCCCAGCATTTT
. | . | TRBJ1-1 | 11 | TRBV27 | CASWGDTEAFF | TGTGCCAGCTGGGGGGACACTGAAGCTTTCTTT
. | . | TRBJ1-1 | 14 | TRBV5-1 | CASSTGTSTPEAFF | TGCGCCAGCAGCACAGGTACTTCTACCCCTGAAGCTTTCTTT
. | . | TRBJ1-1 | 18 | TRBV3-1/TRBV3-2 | CASSLKEPWGRPNTEAFF | TGTGCCAGCAGCCTAAAAGAGCCTTGGGGCAGGCCGAACACTGAAGCTTTCTTT
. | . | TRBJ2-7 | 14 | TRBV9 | CASSVEGASYEQYF | TGTGCCAGCAGCGTGGAGGGGGCCTCCTACGAGCAGTACTTC
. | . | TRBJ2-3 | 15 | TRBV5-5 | CASSLGDSLTDTQYF | TGTGCCAGCAGCTTGGGCGACAGCCTCACAGATACGCAGTATTTT
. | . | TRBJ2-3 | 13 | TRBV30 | CAWTGGSTDTQYF | TGTGCCTGGACCGGCGGGAGCACAGATACGCAGTATTTT
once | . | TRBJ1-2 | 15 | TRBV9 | CASSVEGKSNYGYTF | TGTGCCAGCAGCGTAGAAGGGAAGTCTAACTATGGCTACACCTTC
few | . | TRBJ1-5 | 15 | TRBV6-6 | CASTVLDTWNQPQHF | TGTGCCAGCACGGTTCTCGATACTTGGAATCAGCCCCAGCATTTT
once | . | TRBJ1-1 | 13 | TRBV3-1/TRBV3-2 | CASSQGGNTEAFF | TGTGCCAGCAGCCAAGGGGGGAACACTGAAGCTTTCTTT
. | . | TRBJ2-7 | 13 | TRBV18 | CASSPLFQLEQYF | TGTGCCAGCTCACCATTGTTTCAGCTCGAGCAGTACTTC
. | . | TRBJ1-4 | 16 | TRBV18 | CASSPARGATNEKLFF | TGTGCCAGCTCACCAGCTCGAGGTGCAACTAATGAAAAACTGTTTTTT
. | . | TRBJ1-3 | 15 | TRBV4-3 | CASSQGGSPVNTIYF | TGCGCCAGCAGCCAAGGGGGCTCCCCCGTAAACACCATATATTTT
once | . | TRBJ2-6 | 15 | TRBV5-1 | CASSATSSGANVLTF | TGCGCCAGCAGTGCCACTAGCTCTGGGGCCAACGTCCTGACTTTC
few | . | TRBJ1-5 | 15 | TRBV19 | CASRRGIIGNQPQHF | TGTGCCAGTAGGAGGGGGATTATCGGCAATCAGCCCCAGCATTTT
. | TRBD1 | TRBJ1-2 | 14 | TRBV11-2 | CASSLGQGNYGYTF | TGTGCCAGCAGCCTAGGACAGGGAAACTATGGCTACACCTTC
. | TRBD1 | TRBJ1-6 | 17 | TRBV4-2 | CASSQDGLGQGNSPLHF | TGTGCCAGCAGCCAAGATGGCCTGGGACAGGGGAATTCACCCCTCCACTTT
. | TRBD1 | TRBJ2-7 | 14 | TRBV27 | CASSLVQGAYEQYF | TGTGCCAGCAGTTTAGTACAGGGGGCCTACGAGCAGTACTTC
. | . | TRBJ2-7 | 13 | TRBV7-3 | CASSPSSSGEQYF | TGTGCCAGCAGCCCCTCCTCTTCGGGCGAGCAGTACTTC